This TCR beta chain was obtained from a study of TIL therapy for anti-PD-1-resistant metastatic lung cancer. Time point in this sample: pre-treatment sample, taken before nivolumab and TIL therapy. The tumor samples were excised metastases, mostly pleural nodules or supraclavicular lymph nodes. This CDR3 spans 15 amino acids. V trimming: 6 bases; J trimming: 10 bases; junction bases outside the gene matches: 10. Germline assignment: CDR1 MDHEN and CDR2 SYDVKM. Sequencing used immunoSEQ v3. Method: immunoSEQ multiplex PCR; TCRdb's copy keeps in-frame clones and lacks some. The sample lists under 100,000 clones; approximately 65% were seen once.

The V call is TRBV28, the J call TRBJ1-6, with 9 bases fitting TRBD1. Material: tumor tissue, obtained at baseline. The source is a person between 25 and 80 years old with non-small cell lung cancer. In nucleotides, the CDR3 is TGTGCCAGCAGCTCGATAGGGACAGGGAGATCACCCCTCCACTTT. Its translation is CASSSIGTGRSPLHF.